This TCR beta chain stems from a study of CD8 T cells in ankylosing spondylitis. This clonotype has at least ten counts. Its specificity is not known. Quantitative 5'-RACE with molecular barcodes generated TCR beta libraries. TCRdb called the 5' RACE reads again in MiXCR, with one record for every CDR3 protein. The table records hundreds of thousands of distinct CDR3 sequences, approximately 12% of them present only once. Broader study findings: According to the report, clones linked to the disease were significantly enriched in matched synovial fluid samples taken from ankylosing spondylitis patients. Reactive arthritis synovial fluid and blood were previously reported to contain some motif variants. Characteristic of ankylosing spondylitis blood, it appeared, was a TCR beta motif comprising several highly homologous variants.

The sample comprised blood, either unsorted or a sorted T cell fraction (not recorded which). This TCR came from a male donor with ankylosing spondylitis.

The DNA for the CDR3 is TGTGCCAGCAGCTGGGGACCCCTCGATGAGCAGTTCTTC. Its protein is CASSWGPLDEQFF. The chain combines TRBV5-6 with TRBJ2-1; D possibly uses TRBD1 or TRBD2 (5 bases each). The length of the CDR3 is 13 residues. With 3 bases removed from V and 8 bases from J, the gap between germline ends came to 12 bases. Germline-derived CDR1 and CDR2 are SGHDT and YYEEEE. Full variable domain (missing parts from reference TRBV5-6 and TRBJ2-1): DAGVTQSPTHLIKTRGQQVTLRCSPKSGHDTVSWYQQALGQGPQFIFQYYEEEERQRGNFPDRFSGHQFPNYSSELNVNALLLGDSALYLCASSWGPLDEQFFGPGTRLTVL.